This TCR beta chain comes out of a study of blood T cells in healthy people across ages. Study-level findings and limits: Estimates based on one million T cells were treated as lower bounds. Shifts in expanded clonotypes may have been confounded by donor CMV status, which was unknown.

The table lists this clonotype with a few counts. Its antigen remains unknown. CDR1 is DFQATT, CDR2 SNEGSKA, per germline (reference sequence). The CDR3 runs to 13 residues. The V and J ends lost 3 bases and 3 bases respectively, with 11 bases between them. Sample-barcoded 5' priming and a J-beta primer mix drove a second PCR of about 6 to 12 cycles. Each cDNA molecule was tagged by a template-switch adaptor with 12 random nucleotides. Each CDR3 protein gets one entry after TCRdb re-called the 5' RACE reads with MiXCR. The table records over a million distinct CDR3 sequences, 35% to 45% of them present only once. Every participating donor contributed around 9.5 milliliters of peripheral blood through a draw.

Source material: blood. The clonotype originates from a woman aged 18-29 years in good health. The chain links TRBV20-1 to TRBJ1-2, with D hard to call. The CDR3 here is CSARDWEDYGYTF. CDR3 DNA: TGCAGTGCTAGGGATTGGGAGGACTATGGCTACACCTTC.